Listed here is a single T cell receptor (beta chain). The data originate from a study of spatial heterogeneity in lung cancer. Study details: Fewer alpha-chain than beta-chain sequences were consistently detected.

Time point of the sample: sample taken at primary tumor resection. The donors were 55 to 85 patients with non-small cell lung cancer that was early-stage and untreated. Whole RNA was taken from tumor, nontumor lung or frozen PBMC; it was then sequenced unsorted. TCR cDNA molecules each carried a unique molecular identifier. TCRdb analysed the 5' RACE reads with MiXCR anew, one entry per CDR3 protein. The table records 60,000 to 75,000 distinct CDR3 sequences, 6.3% of them present only once. The receptor was isolated from a female donor with early-stage non-small cell lung cancer. The sequenced sample was PBMCs, obtained at surgery.

CDR3 DNA: TGTGCCAGCTCACCGCGTCAGGGTGAGGGGAACACTGAAGCTTTCTTT. Translation gives CASSPRQGEGNTEAFF. The rearrangement links TRBV18 to TRBJ1-1; TRBD1 might be the D (5 bases). The germline V gene encodes CDR1 KGHSH and CDR2 LQKENI. The CDR3 extends over 16 amino acids. Trimming cost V 3 bases and J 1 base, with 15 bases left between them.